The rows below give T cell receptor beta chains drawn from one sample of a study of metastatic and nonmetastatic thyroid tumors. TCRdb re-called the PCR reads with MiXCR. The sample yields some 40,000 clones, roughly 16% seen once. The specimen sequenced was blood. The source of these receptors is a female donor with papillary thyroid cancer or a benign thyroid nodule (not recorded which). Some clones in this sample may be carry-over from other donors' samples. Each CDR3 is given with its conserved first and last residue. The D gene is left open where the match is weak. Size values are once, few and many counts, or a class for expanded clones, and some rows have none.

D | size | J | V | DNA | CDR3
. | many | TRBJ2-6 | TRBV14 | TGTGCCAGCAGCCAAGATATAGGGGCTGGGGCCAACGTCCTGACTTTC | CASSQDIGAGANVLTF
. | . | TRBJ2-6 | TRBV28 | TGTGCCAGCACCCCACAGCCCGTTACCCCCTCTGGGTCCAACGTCCTGACTTTC | CASTPQPVTPSGSNVLTF
. | many | TRBJ1-2 | TRBV10-1 | TGCGCCAGCCTGCAGGCGAAGCCAGTCTATGGCTACACCTTC | CASLQAKPVYGYTF
. | many | TRBJ1-1 | TRBV19 | TGTGCCAGTAGTTACTCCCATGACACTGAAGCTTTCTTT | CASSYSHDTEAFF
TRBD1 | many | TRBJ1-1 | TRBV7-9 | TGTGCCAGCAGCTCGACGTGGCAGGGGGGCACTGAAGCTTTCTTT | CASSSTWQGGTEAFF
TRBD1 | many | TRBJ2-6 | TRBV29-1 | TGCAGCGTTGACCTCTTCGGGACAGGGGAGAAAGCTGGGGCCAACGTCCTGACTTTC | CSVDLFGTGEKAGANVLTF
. | many | TRBJ1-2 | TRBV24-1 | TGTGCCACCAGTGATTCGAGTGGCTACACCTTC | CATSDSSGYTF
. | many | TRBJ2-1 | TRBV19 | TGTGCCAGTAGTCCCGGGAGCCCTCGTCCGGGGCAGTTCTTC | CASSPGSPRPGQFF
TRBD1 | many | TRBJ1-6 | TRBV11-2 | TGTGCCAGCAGCTTAGACGGGGGACAGAATAATTCACCCCTCCACTTT | CASSLDGGQNNSPLHF
TRBD2 | . | TRBJ2-5 | TRBV25-1 | TGTGCCAGCAGTTCTAGCGGTGGGGCCTCGGGGTTGGGTGAGACCCAGTACTTC | CASSSSGGASGLGETQYF
TRBD1 | . | TRBJ2-1 | TRBV4-1 | TGCGCCAGCAGCCAAGATCCACAGGGGGTTGCCTACAATGAGCAGTTCTTC | CASSQDPQGVAYNEQFF
. | many | TRBJ1-5 | TRBV2 | TGTGCCAGCAGTTTCCAGGCCCAACTGAGCTCCCCCCAGCATTTT | CASSFQAQLSSPQHF
. | many | TRBJ1-2 | TRBV6-1 | TGTGCCAGCAAAGAACAGGGCGGGTCTGGCTACACCTTC | CASKEQGGSGYTF
. | many | TRBJ2-1 | TRBV6-2/TRBV6-3 | TGTGCCAGCAGTTACTATACAGGGTTTCCCAATGAGCAGTTCTTC | CASSYYTGFPNEQFF
TRBD2 | few | TRBJ2-7 | TRBV10-3 | TGTGCCATCAGACTAGCGGGAGTCTACGAGCGGTACTTC | CAIRLAGVYERYF
. | many | TRBJ2-7 | TRBV5-5 | TGTGCCAGCAGCTTGGTTCATAGGACAGCCTACGAGCAGTACTTC | CASSLVHRTAYEQYF
. | many | TRBJ2-5 | TRBV10-3 | TGTGCCATCAGTGGGGGGCAGACCCAGTACTTC | CAISGGQTQYF